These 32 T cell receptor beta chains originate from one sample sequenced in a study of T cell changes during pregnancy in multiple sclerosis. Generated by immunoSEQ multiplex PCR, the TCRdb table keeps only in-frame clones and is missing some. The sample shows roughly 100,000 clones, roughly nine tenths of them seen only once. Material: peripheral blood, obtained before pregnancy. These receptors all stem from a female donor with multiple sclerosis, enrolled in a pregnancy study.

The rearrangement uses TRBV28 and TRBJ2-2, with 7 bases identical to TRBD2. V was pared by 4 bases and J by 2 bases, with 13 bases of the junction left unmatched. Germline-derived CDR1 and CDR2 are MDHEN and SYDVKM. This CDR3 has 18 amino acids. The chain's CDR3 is CASSSGVIPGGNTGELFF. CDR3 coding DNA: TGTGCCAGCAGTTCAGGTGTCATCCCGGGAGGCAACACCGGGGAGCTGTTTTTT.

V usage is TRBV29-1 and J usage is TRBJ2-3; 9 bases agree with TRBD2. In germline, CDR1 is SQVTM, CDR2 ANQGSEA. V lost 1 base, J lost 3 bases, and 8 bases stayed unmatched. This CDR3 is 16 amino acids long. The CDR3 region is CSVEGGTSSTTDTQYF. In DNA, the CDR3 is TGCAGCGTTGAAGGAGGGACTAGCAGTACGACAGATACGCAGTATTTT.

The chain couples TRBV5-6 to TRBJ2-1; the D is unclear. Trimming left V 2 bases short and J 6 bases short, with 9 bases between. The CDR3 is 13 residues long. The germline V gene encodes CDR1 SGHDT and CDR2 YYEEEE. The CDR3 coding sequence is TGTGCCAGCAGCTTACCGACGGGCAATGAGCAGTTCTTC. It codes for CASSLPTGNEQFF.

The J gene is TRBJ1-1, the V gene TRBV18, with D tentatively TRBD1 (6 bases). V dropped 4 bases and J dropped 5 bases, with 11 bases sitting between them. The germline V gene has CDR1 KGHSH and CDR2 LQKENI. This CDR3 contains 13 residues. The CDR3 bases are TGTGCCAGCTCACACCGACAGGATACTGAAGCTTTCTTT. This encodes CASSHRQDTEAFF.

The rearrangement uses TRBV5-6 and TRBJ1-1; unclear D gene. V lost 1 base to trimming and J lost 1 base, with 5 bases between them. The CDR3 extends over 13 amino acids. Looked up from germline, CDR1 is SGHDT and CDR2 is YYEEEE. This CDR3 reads CASSLPGNTEAFF. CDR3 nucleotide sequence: TGTGCCAGCAGCTTGCCCGGGAACACTGAAGCTTTCTTT.

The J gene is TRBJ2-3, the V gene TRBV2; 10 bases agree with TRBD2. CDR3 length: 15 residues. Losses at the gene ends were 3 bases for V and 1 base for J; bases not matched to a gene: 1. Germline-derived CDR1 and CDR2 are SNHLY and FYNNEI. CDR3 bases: TGTGCCAGCAGTGATAGCGGGGGGCGCACAGATACGCAGTATTTT. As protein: CASSDSGGRTDTQYF.

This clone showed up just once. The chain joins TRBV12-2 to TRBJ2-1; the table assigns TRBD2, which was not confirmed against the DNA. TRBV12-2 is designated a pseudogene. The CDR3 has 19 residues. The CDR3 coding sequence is TGTGCAAGTCGCCCGTCACTAGCGGGAGGGCCTGGTTCCTACAATGAGCAGTTCTTC. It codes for CASRPSLAGGPGSYNEQFF.

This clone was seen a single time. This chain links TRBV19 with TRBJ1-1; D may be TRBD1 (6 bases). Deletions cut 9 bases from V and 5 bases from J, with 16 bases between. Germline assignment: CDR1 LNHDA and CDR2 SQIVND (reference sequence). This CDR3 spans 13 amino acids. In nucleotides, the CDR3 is TGTGCCAGCAAGGGGGTCGAGCGAACTGAAGCTTTCTTT. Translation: CASKGVERTEAFF.

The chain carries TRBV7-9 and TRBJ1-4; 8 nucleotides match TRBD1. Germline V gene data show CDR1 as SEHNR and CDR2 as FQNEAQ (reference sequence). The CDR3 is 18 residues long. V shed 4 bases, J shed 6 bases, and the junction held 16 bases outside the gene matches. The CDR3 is CASSWLTGATGEDEKLFF. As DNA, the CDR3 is TGTGCCAGCAGCTGGCTGACAGGGGCGACAGGGGAAGATGAAAAACTGTTTTTT. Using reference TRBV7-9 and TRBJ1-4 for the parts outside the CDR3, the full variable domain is DTGVSQNPRHKITKRGQNVTFRCDPISEHNRLYWYRQTLGQGPEFLTYFQNEAQLEKSRLLSDRFSAERPKGSFSTLEIQRTEQGDSAMYLCASSWLTGATGEDEKLFFGSGTQLSVL.

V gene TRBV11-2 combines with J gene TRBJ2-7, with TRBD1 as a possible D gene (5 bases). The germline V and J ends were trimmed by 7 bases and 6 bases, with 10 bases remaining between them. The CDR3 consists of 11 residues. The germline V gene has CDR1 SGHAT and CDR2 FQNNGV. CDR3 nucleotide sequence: TGTGCCAGCACGGGTGGGGCCGAGCAGTACTTC. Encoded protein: CASTGGAEQYF. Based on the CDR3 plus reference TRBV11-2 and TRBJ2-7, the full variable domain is EAGVAQSPRYKIIEKRQSVAFWCNPISGHATLYWYQQILGQGPKLLIQFQNNGVVDDSQLPKDRFSAERLKGVDSTLKIQPAKLEDSAVYLCASTGGAEQYFGPGTRLTVT.

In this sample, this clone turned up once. CDR3 residues: CASSYSLDTDTQYF. As DNA, the CDR3 is TGTGCCAGCAGTTACTCCCTAGACACAGATACGCAGTATTTT. The chain employs TRBV6-6 and TRBJ2-3; no clear D gene. CDR1 is MNHNY and CDR2 is SVGAGI in the germline V gene (reference sequence). The length of the CDR3 is 14 residues. The V end lost 0 bases, the J end lost 2 bases, and 6 bases lay between the germline ends.

Here the CDR3 DNA reads TGTGCCAGCAGTTACGGGGGGGGCAATCAGCCCCAGCATTTT. It encodes CASSYGGGNQPQHF. This chain joins TRBV6-6 and TRBJ1-5; tentatively, D is TRBD1 (5 bases). Per the germline V gene, CDR1 is MNHNY and CDR2 is SVGAGI (reference sequence). CDR3 size: 14 residues. Trimming removed 2 bases at V and 2 bases at J, with 7 bases between.

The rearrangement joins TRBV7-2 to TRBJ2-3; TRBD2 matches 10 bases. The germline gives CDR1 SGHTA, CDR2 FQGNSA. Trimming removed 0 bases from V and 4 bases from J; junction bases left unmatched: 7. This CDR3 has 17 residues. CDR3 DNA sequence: TGTGCCAGCAGCTTAGCGCCGAGCGGGGGGGGCCCAGATACGCAGTATTTT. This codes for CASSLAPSGGGPDTQYF.

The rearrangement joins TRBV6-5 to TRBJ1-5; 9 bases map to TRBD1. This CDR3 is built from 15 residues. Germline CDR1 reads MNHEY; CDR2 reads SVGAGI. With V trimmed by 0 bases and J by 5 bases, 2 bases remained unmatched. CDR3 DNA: TGTGCCAGCAGTTACTCGGGACAGGGAGATCAGCCCCAGCATTTT. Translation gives CASSYSGQGDQPQHF.

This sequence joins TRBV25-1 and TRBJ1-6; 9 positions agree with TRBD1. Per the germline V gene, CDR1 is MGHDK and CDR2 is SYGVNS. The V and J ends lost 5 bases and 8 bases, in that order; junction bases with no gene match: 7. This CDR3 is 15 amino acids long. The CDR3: CASSLWTGDYSPLHF. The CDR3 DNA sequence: TGTGCCAGCAGTTTATGGACAGGGGACTATTCACCCCTCCACTTT.

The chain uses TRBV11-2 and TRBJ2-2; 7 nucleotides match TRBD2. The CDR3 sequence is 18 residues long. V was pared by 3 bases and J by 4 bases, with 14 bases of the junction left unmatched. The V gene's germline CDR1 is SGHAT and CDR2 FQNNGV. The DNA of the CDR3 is TGTGCCAGCAGCTTCGGGACTAATAAGGGGCATGGCACCGGGGAGCTGTTTTTT. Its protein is CASSFGTNKGHGTGELFF.

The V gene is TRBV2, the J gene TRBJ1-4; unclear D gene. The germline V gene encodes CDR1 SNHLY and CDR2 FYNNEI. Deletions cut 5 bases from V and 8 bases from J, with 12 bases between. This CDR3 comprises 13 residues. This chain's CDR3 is CASSFSYGEKLFF. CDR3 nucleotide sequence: TGTGCCAGCAGTTTCAGTTACGGGGAAAAACTGTTTTTT.

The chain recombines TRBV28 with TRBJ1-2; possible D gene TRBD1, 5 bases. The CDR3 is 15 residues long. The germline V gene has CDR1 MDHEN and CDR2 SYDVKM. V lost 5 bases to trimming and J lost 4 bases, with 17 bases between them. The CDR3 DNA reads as TGTGCCAGCAGTCTCACTGGCAGGGATGGCTATGGCTACACCTTC. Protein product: CASSLTGRDGYGYTF.

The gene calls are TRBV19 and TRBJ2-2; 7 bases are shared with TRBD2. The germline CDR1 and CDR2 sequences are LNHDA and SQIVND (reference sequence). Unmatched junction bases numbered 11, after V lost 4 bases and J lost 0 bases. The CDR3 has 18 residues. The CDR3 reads CASSKRTRNFANTGELFF. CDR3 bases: TGTGCCAGTAGTAAACGGACTAGAAATTTTGCGAACACCGGGGAGCTGTTTTTT.

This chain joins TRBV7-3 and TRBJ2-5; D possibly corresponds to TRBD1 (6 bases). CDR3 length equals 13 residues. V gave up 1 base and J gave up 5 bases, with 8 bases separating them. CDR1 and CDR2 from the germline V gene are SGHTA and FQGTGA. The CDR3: CASSLNRDETQYF. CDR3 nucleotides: TGTGCCAGCAGCTTAAACAGGGATGAGACCCAGTACTTC.

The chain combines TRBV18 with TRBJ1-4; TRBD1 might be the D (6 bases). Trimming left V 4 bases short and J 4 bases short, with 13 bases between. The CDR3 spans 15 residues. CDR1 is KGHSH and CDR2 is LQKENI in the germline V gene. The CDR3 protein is CASSRGTGNNEKLFF. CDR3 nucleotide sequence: TGTGCCAGCTCACGGGGCACAGGGAATAATGAAAAACTGTTTTTT.

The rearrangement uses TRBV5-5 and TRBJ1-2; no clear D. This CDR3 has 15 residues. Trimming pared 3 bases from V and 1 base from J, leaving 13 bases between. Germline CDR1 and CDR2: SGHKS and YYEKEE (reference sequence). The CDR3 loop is CASSSAGGVNYGYTF. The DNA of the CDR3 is TGTGCCAGCAGCTCGGCAGGAGGAGTTAACTATGGCTACACCTTC.

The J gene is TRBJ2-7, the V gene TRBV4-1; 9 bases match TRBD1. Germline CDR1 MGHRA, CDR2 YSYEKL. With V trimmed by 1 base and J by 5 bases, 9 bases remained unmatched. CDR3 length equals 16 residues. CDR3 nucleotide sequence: TGCGCCAGCAGCCAAGTTGCGGGACAGGGAATTAACGAGCAGTACTTC. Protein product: CASSQVAGQGINEQYF.

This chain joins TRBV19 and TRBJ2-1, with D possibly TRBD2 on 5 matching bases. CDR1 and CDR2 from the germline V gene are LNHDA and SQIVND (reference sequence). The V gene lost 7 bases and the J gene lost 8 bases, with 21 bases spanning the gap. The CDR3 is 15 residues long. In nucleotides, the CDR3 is TGTGCCAGTATGGACGTCAGCGGTGGCATGTATGAGCAGTTCTTC. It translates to CASMDVSGGMYEQFF.

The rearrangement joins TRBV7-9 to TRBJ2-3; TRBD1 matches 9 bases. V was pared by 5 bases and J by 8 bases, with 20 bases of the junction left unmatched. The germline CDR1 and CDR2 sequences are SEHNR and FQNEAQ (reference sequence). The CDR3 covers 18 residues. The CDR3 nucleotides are TGTGCCAGCAGCCTAGACAAAACCGGGACAGGGTGGGCCGGTACGCAGTATTTT. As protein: CASSLDKTGTGWAGTQYF.

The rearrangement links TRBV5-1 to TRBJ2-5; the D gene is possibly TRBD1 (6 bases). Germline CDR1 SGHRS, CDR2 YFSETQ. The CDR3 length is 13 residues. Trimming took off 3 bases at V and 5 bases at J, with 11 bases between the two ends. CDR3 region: CASSSTGGETQYF. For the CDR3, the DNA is TGCGCCAGCAGCTCGACAGGCGGGGAGACCCAGTACTTC.

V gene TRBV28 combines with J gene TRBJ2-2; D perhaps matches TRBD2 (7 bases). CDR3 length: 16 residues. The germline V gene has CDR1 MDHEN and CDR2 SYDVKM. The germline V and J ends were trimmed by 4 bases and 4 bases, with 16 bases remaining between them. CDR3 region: CASSSPGGPVTGELFF. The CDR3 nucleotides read TGTGCCAGCAGTTCCCCCGGGGGGCCGGTCACCGGGGAGCTGTTTTTT.

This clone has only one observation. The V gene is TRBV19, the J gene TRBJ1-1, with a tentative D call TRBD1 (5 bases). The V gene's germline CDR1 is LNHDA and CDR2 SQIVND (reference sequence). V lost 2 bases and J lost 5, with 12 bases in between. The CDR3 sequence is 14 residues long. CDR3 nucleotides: TGTGCCAGTAGTATACAGGGTGGGGGGACTGAAGCTTTCTTT. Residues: CASSIQGGGTEAFF.

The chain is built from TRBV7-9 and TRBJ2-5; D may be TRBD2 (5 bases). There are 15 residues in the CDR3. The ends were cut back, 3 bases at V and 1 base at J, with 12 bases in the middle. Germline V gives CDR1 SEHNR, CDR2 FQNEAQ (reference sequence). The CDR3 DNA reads TGTGCCAGCAGCTTGAGCGGTTTAAGCCAAGAGACCCAGTACTTC. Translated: CASSLSGLSQETQYF.

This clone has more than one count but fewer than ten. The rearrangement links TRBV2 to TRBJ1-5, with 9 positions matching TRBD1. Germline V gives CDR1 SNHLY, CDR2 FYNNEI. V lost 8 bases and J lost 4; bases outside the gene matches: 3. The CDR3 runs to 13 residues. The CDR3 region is CASLGTGNQPQHF. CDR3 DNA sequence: TGTGCCAGCTTAGGGACAGGGAATCAGCCCCAGCATTTT.

The CDR3 region has the DNA TGTGCCAGCAGCTCTACCCGACAGGGGAGCTACGAGCAGTACTTC. Protein: CASSSTRQGSYEQYF. This chain connects TRBV28 to TRBJ2-7, with TRBD1 matching over 8 bases. The CDR3 totals 15 residues. Unmatched junction bases numbered 10, after V lost 6 bases and J lost 3 bases. The germline V gene encodes CDR1 MDHEN and CDR2 SYDVKM.

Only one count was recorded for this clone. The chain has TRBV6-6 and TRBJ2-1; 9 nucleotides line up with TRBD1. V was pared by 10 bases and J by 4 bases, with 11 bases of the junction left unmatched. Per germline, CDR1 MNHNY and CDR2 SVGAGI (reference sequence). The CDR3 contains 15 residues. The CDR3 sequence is CATERGQGHYNEQFF. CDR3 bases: TGTGCCACCGAGAGGGGACAGGGACATTACAATGAGCAGTTCTTC.